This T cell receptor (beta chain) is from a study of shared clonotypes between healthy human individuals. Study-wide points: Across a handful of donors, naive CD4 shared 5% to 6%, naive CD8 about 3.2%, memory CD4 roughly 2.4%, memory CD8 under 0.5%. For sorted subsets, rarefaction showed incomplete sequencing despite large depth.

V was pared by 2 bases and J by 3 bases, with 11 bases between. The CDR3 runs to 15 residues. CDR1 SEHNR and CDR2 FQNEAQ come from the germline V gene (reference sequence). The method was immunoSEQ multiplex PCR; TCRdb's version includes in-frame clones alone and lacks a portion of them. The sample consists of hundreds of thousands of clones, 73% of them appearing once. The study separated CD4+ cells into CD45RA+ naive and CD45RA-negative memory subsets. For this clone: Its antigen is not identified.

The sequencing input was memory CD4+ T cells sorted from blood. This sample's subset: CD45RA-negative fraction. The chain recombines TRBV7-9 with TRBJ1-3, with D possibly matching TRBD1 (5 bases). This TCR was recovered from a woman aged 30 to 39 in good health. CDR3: CASSLWGSGGNTIYF. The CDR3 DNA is TGTGCCAGCAGCTTATGGGGCTCAGGTGGAAACACCATATATTTT.